Shown below are 12 T cell receptor beta chains from a single sample sequenced in a study of blood T cell repertoires in COVID-19. The repertoire was sequenced with immunoSEQ multiplex PCR; TCRdb's copy has only in-frame clones and lacks some. Among roughly 140,000 clones listed, 85% to 90% were seen once. Sequenced: peripheral blood. The receptors originated from a human donor in a cohort sampled during active COVID-19.

V is TRBV5-4 and J is TRBJ2-2; TRBD2 matches 13 bases. The V gene's germline CDR1 is SGHNT and CDR2 YYREEE (reference sequence). The V segment lost 4 bases and the J segment 5 bases; nucleotides outside the gene matches: 8. The CDR3 covers 17 residues. CDR3 sequence (DNA): TGTGCCAGCAGCCCTTCTAGACTAGCGGGAGGTACCGGGGAGCTGTTTTTT. This gives the protein CASSPSRLAGGTGELFF.

The chain joins TRBV3-1 (or the pseudogene TRBV3-2) to TRBJ1-1, with TRBD1 matching 9 bases. The CDR3 is 16 residues long. V shed 1 base and J 0 bases; nucleotides not matched to a gene: 3. Germline CDR1 LGHDT, CDR2 YNNKEL (reference sequence). The CDR3 bases are TGTGCCAGCAGCCAAGTACAGGGGGCGGTGAACACTGAAGCTTTCTTT. It translates to CASSQVQGAVNTEAFF.

This chain joins TRBV28 and TRBJ2-7, with a weak D call TRBD2 (5 bases). Trimming took 7 bases from V and 0 from J, leaving 13 bases between them. Looked up from germline, CDR1 is MDHEN and CDR2 is SYDVKM. The CDR3 is 14 residues long. The CDR3 is CASTRSGSSYEQYF. The CDR3 DNA is TGTGCCAGCACCAGGTCGGGGAGCTCCTACGAGCAGTACTTC.

This rearrangement joins TRBV27 to TRBJ2-1, with TRBD2 identical over 12 bases. Trimming at V came to 6 bases and at J to 7 bases, leaving 7 bases not matched to a gene. This CDR3 region has 15 residues. CDR1 is MNHEY and CDR2 is SMNVEV in the germline V gene (reference sequence). The CDR3 spells CASRLAGGPWNEQFF. CDR3 in DNA: TGTGCCAGCAGGCTAGCGGGAGGGCCTTGGAATGAGCAGTTCTTC.

This chain links TRBV7-2 with TRBJ2-7; D call uncertain. The CDR3 contains 14 residues. Germline V CDR1 and CDR2: SGHTA, FQGNSA. V was cut by 2 bases and J by 3 bases, with 11 bases left in between. The DNA of the CDR3 is TGTGCCAGCAGCTTATCCGGAGCGCTCTACGAGCAGTACTTC. Translation gives CASSLSGALYEQYF. The variable domain in full, completed from reference TRBV7-2 and TRBJ2-7, reads GAGVSQSPSNKVTEKGKDVELRCDPISGHTALYWYRQSLGQGLEFLIYFQGNSAPDKSGLPSDRFSAERTGGSVSTLTIQRTQQEDSAVYLCASSLSGALYEQYFGPGTRLTVT.

The V call is TRBV6-5, the J call TRBJ1-1; perhaps TRBD1 as D (5 bases). Germline CDR1 is MNHEY and CDR2 is SVGAGI. The CDR3 consists of 16 residues. V was shortened by 4 bases and J by 1 base, with 16 bases between the two germline ends. CDR3: CASSWEQARGNTEAFF. The CDR3 nucleotides read TGTGCCAGCAGTTGGGAACAGGCAAGGGGGAACACTGAAGCTTTCTTT.

In its sample, this clone was seen a few times. The chain links TRBV9 to TRBJ1-2, with no clear D. Trimming stripped 5 bases from V and 4 bases from J, with 9 bases between. Germline V gene lookup returns CDR1 SGDLS and CDR2 YYNGEE. The CDR3 has 12 residues. The CDR3 DNA is TGTGCCAGCAGACAGCCTCTCTATGGCTACACCTTC. Its protein product is CASRQPLYGYTF.

J is TRBJ2-7 and V is TRBV7-8; D call uncertain. The CDR3 sequence is 14 residues long. The V gene's germline CDR1 is SGHVS and CDR2 FQNEAQ. V was shortened by 7 bases and J by 0 bases, with 13 bases between the two germline ends. The CDR3 DNA sequence: TGTGCCAGCACGGGTGGTTTCAGCTCCTACGAGCAGTACTTC. Its protein is CASTGGFSSYEQYF.

The chain combines TRBV5-1 with TRBJ2-1; 9 nucleotides align to TRBD1. CDR1 and CDR2 (germline): SGHRS, YFSETQ. Germline trimming cut 4 bases from V and 10 bases from J; bases unmatched to any gene: 12. The CDR3 spans 15 residues. The CDR3 DNA sequence: TGCGCCAGCAGCCCCATCCGGACAGGGGCTGGGGAGCAGTTCTTC. Translated: CASSPIRTGAGEQFF. Drawing the rest from reference TRBV5-1 and TRBJ2-1, the complete variable domain is KAGVTQTPRYLIKTRGQQVTLSCSPISGHRSVSWYQQTPGQGLQFLFEYFSETQRNKGNFPGRFSGRQFSNSRSEMNVSTLELGDSALYLCASSPIRTGAGEQFFGPGTRLTVL.

The V call is TRBV5-5, the J call TRBJ2-7; 9 bases line up with TRBD1. The J segment lost 7 bases and the V segment lost 3 bases, leaving 8 bases of the junction unmatched. The CDR3 runs 14 residues. The germline V gene has CDR1 SGHKS and CDR2 YYEKEE (reference sequence). CDR3 region: CASSSPGQGMEQYF. The CDR3 bases are TGTGCCAGCAGCTCGCCGGGACAGGGAATGGAGCAGTACTTC.

The chain carries TRBV7-9 and TRBJ2-7, with TRBD2 as a possible D gene (6 bases). V lost 3 bases and J lost 7, with 19 bases in between. Germline CDR1 SEHNR, CDR2 FQNEAQ (reference sequence). This CDR3 has 15 amino acids. CDR3 sequence reads: CASSFAGRRVGEQYF. In DNA form, the CDR3 reads TGTGCCAGCAGCTTCGCAGGGAGGCGGGTTGGGGAGCAGTACTTC.

The V gene is TRBV7-2, the J gene TRBJ2-7, with 10 positions matching TRBD2. V was pared by 0 bases and J by 0 bases, with 11 bases of the junction left unmatched. The CDR3 sequence is 19 residues long. From germline, CDR1 is SGHTA and CDR2 FQGNSA. CDR3 coding DNA: TGTGCCAGCAGCTTAGCTGGTAAGCGGGGGGGCCCGACCTCCTACGAGCAGTACTTC. Its protein is CASSLAGKRGGPTSYEQYF.